Shown below are 23 T cell receptor beta chains from a single sample sequenced in a study of T-cell reconstitution after alpha-beta-depleted transplantation in children. Preparing the TCRbeta library involved the use of unique molecular identifiers. TCRdb fed the PCR reads into MiXCR, producing one record per CDR3 protein. Found here are 780,000 or so distinct CDR3 sequences, less than 20% of them singletons; the top ten hold around 4.5%. The sequences come from PBMCs, mostly from graft donor cells, collected 360 days after TCRalphabeta/CD19-depleted stem cell transplant. The receptors come from a male patient under 18 who had a stem cell transplant for acute lymphoblastic leukemia, so the T cells may come from the graft donor.

This clonotype was seen more than once but under ten times. The J gene is TRBJ1-5, the V gene TRBV6-1; D perhaps matches TRBD1 (5 bases). Germline CDR1 is MNHNS and CDR2 is SASEGT. The CDR3 runs 15 residues. Trimming took off 6 bases at V and 0 bases at J, with 12 bases between the two ends. The CDR3 coding sequence is TGTGCCAGCAGCCCGGACACAAATAGCAATCAGCCCCAGCATTTT. Translated, it gives CASSPDTNSNQPQHF.

This clonotype was detected a few times. The CDR3 is CATSRDKATSGELFF. CDR3 nucleotides: TGTGCCACCAGCAGAGATAAGGCTACGAGCGGGGAGCTGTTTTTT. The chain carries TRBV15 and TRBJ2-2; the D is unclear. This CDR3 is built from 15 residues. Germline lookup yields CDR1 LNHNV and CDR2 YYDKDF (reference sequence). V lost 0 bases, J lost 7 bases, and 12 bases lay in between.

This clonotype was detected only a few times. The chain employs TRBV7-9 and TRBJ2-3, with D perhaps matching TRBD2 (6 bases). The V gene's germline CDR1 is SEHNR and CDR2 FQNEAQ (reference sequence). CDR3 length: 15 residues. V gave up 5 bases and J gave up 0 bases, with 12 bases separating them. In DNA form, the CDR3 reads TGTGCCAGCAGCCTCTCTAGCGCTAGCACAGATACGCAGTATTTT. Its translation is CASSLSSASTDTQYF.

This clonotype was seen many times. The rearrangement joins TRBV5-1 to TRBJ2-7; weak D call: TRBD2 (6 bases). Trimming took 0 bases from V and 2 from J, leaving 15 bases between them. The CDR3 is made up of 16 amino acids. The germline gives CDR1 SGHRS, CDR2 YFSETQ. The CDR3 here is CASSLASTGVAYEQYF. For the CDR3, the DNA is TGCGCCAGCAGCTTGGCCTCGACGGGAGTAGCCTACGAGCAGTACTTC.

J is TRBJ2-7 and V is TRBV5-1; 8 bases are a match to TRBD1. With 4 bases clipped from V and 5 bases from J, the junction kept 5 bases outside the gene matches. The CDR3 is 13 amino acids. The germline V gene has CDR1 SGHRS and CDR2 YFSETQ. This chain's CDR3 is CASSRRTGNEQYF. The CDR3 DNA follows: TGCGCCAGCAGCCGTAGGACAGGGAACGAGCAGTACTTC.

The table lists this clonotype with a few counts. This rearrangement joins TRBV4-1 to TRBJ2-1; D not certain. The ends were cut back, 0 bases at V and 4 bases at J, with 13 bases in the middle. The CDR3 sequence is 16 residues long. Germline CDR1 MGHRA, CDR2 YSYEKL. The CDR3 sequence: CASSQDTRPLYNEQFF. The CDR3 DNA reads as TGCGCCAGCAGCCAAGACACTCGGCCCTTATACAATGAGCAGTTCTTC.

This clonotype has more than one count but fewer than ten. The gene calls are TRBV12-3 or TRBV12-4 and TRBJ1-5; D possibly corresponds to TRBD1 (5 bases). The V gene lost 7 bases and the J gene lost 4 bases, with 20 bases spanning the gap. The length of the CDR3 is 16 residues. The chain's CDR3 is CASTLSGALNNQPQHF. The CDR3 bases are TGTGCCAGCACCCTTTCTGGGGCCCTGAATAATCAGCCCCAGCATTTT.

The rearrangement links TRBV15 to TRBJ2-1, with 13 bases that match TRBD2. This CDR3 has 15 amino acids. V shed 6 bases, J shed 4 bases, and the junction held 3 bases outside the gene matches. Germline-derived CDR1 and CDR2 are LNHNV and YYDKDF (reference sequence). CDR3 amino acids: CATRPGLAGYNEQFF. The CDR3 DNA reads as TGTGCCACCAGGCCGGGACTAGCGGGATACAATGAGCAGTTCTTC.

The CDR3 DNA is TGTGCCACCAGCAGAGATGCGGGGGATAACACTGAAGCTTTCTTT. Protein sequence: CATSRDAGDNTEAFF. This chain connects TRBV15 to TRBJ1-1; D may be TRBD1 (5 bases). This CDR3 contains 15 residues. Deletions cut 0 bases from V and 2 bases from J, with 10 bases between. CDR1 is LNHNV, CDR2 YYDKDF, per germline (reference sequence). The full variable domain, in which reference TRBV15 and TRBJ1-1 provide the parts outside the CDR3, is DAMVIQNPRYQVTQFGKPVTLSCSQTLNHNVMYWYQQKSSQAPKLLFHYYDKDFNNEADTPDNFQSRRPNTSFCFLDIRSPGLGDTAMYLCATSRDAGDNTEAFFGQGTRLTVV.

The sample holds a few counts of this clonotype. The V gene is TRBV29-1, the J gene TRBJ2-5; D possibly matches TRBD1 or TRBD2 (5 bases each). Trimming took off 6 bases at V and 4 bases at J, with 21 bases between the two ends. This CDR3 is built from 15 residues. Germline CDR1 is SQVTM and CDR2 is ANQGSEA. CDR3 DNA sequence: TGCAGCGTCCGCCGGGACCCGGGGCCCTCAGAGACCCAGTACTTC. Protein: CSVRRDPGPSETQYF.

The chain joins TRBV20-1 to TRBJ2-3; D uncertain. Germline V lookup: CDR1 DFQATT, CDR2 SNEGSKA (reference sequence). V was trimmed by 1 base and J by 0 bases, leaving 20 bases between them. This CDR3 contains 18 residues. The CDR3 sequence: CSARVRLLVATSTDTQYF. CDR3 DNA: TGCAGTGCTAGAGTTCGCCTCTTGGTTGCAACGAGCACAGATACGCAGTATTTT.

This rearrangement joins TRBV4-1 to TRBJ1-3; D may be TRBD1 (5 bases). The CDR3 has 14 residues. Looked up from germline, CDR1 is MGHRA and CDR2 is YSYEKL. Trimming took off 6 bases at V and 3 bases at J, with 12 bases between the two ends. As DNA, the CDR3 is TGCGCCAGCAGGCTCAGGGTCTTTGGAAACACCATATATTTT. Residues: CASRLRVFGNTIYF.

This clonotype was recorded a few times. This chain links TRBV7-9 with TRBJ2-1, with D hard to call. The germline CDR1 and CDR2 sequences are SEHNR and FQNEAQ (reference sequence). V lost 0 bases and J lost 8, with 14 bases in between. CDR3 length equals 15 residues. DNA for the CDR3: TGTGCCAGCAGCTTAGCGCAAATGAACAGTCATGAGCAGTTCTTC. It yields the protein CASSLAQMNSHEQFF.

This clonotype was picked up a small number of times. The chain joins TRBV6-6 to TRBJ2-5; TRBD1 aligns across 10 bases. V was pared by 7 bases and J by 8 bases, with 7 bases of the junction left unmatched. From germline, CDR1 is MNHNY and CDR2 SVGAGI (reference sequence). There are 13 residues in the CDR3. CDR3 DNA: TGTGCCAGCAACTCCGGGACAGGGGAAACCCAGTACTTC. Its protein product is CASNSGTGETQYF.

The chain couples TRBV29-1 to TRBJ2-3, with 7 positions matching TRBD2. The CDR3 covers 15 residues. CDR1 and CDR2 (germline): SQVTM, ANQGSEA. The V gene end was trimmed by 4 bases and the J gene end by 4 bases; junction bases not matched to a gene: 11. The CDR3 sequence: CSVGSTSSKSDTQYF. The DNA of the CDR3 is TGCAGCGTTGGGTCGACTAGCTCGAAGTCAGATACGCAGTATTTT.

This chain connects TRBV20-1 to TRBJ2-7; 9 bases line up with TRBD2. The J segment lost 1 base and the V segment lost 0 bases, leaving 10 bases of the junction unmatched. CDR3 length: 17 amino acids. Germline V gene sequence: CDR1 DFQATT, CDR2 SNEGSKA (reference sequence). The CDR3 reads CSARDVREGLGSYEQYF. The CDR3 nucleotides are TGCAGTGCTAGAGATGTGCGGGAGGGATTAGGGTCCTACGAGCAGTACTTC.

This clonotype was counted between two and nine times. The V call is TRBV18, the J call TRBJ2-5, with D perhaps TRBD2 (5 bases). Germline V gene data show CDR1 as KGHSH and CDR2 as LQKENI. The CDR3 extends over 12 amino acids. V dropped 7 bases and J dropped 2 bases, with 8 bases sitting between them. This CDR3 reads CASFRGQETQYF. CDR3 in DNA: TGTGCCAGCTTCCGGGGACAAGAGACCCAGTACTTC.

The J gene is TRBJ2-7, the V gene TRBV7-9; 14 bases fit TRBD2. Germline V gene data show CDR1 as SEHNR and CDR2 as FQNEAQ (reference sequence). CDR3 length: 16 residues. With V trimmed by 2 bases and J by 3 bases, 3 bases remained unmatched. CDR3 loop: CASSLRGLAGGYEQYF. The CDR3 nucleotides are TGTGCCAGCAGCTTACGAGGACTAGCGGGAGGCTACGAGCAGTACTTC. The full variable domain, with the rest looked up from reference TRBV7-9 and TRBJ2-7, is DTGVSQNPRHKITKRGQNVTFRCDPISEHNRLYWYRQTLGQGPEFLTYFQNEAQLEKSRLLSDRFSAERPKGSFSTLEIQRTEQGDSAMYLCASSLRGLAGGYEQYFGPGTRLTVT.

This clonotype was picked up many times. CDR3 loop: CSVGDSYEQYF. CDR3 DNA: TGCAGCGTGGGGGACAGCTACGAGCAGTACTTC. The chain employs TRBV29-1 and TRBJ2-7; 7 bases agree with TRBD1. Germline trimming cut 6 bases from V and 3 bases from J; bases unmatched to any gene: 2. This CDR3 is 11 amino acids long. Germline V gives CDR1 SQVTM, CDR2 ANQGSEA.

This clonotype was found a few times. The V gene is TRBV5-6, the J gene TRBJ1-4; D is unresolved. This CDR3 region has 14 residues. Trimming stripped 0 bases from V and 4 bases from J, with 7 bases between. The V gene's germline CDR1 is SGHDT and CDR2 YYEEEE. The CDR3 region has the DNA TGTGCCAGCAGCTTGGTGGGCAGTAATGAAAAACTGTTTTTT. This gives the protein CASSLVGSNEKLFF.

As concerns this clonotype: The junction and the germline gene differ at one end; a read error may be behind it. The rearrangement uses TRBV20-1 and TRBJ2-6; possibly TRBD1 or TRBD2 for D (5 bases each). The CDR3 has 18 residues. CDR1 and CDR2 (germline): DFQATT, SNEGSKA (reference sequence). The CDR3 nucleotides are TGCAGTGCTAGCCAGGGACGGTTCCTGTGGTCTGGGGCCAACGGCCTGACTTTC. It specifies CSASQGRFLWSGANGLTF.

This clonotype was counted many times. The V and J genes are TRBV29-1 and TRBJ2-1, with TRBD2 matching 14 bases. The CDR3 length is 15 residues. In germline, CDR1 is SQVTM, CDR2 ANQGSEA. The junction had 9 bases not matched to a gene; V was cut back by 8 bases and J by 6 bases. The CDR3 spells CSFDPGTSGGNEQFF. CDR3 coding DNA: TGCAGCTTCGACCCCGGGACTAGCGGGGGCAATGAGCAGTTCTTC.

This clonotype has only a few counts. The chain uses TRBV11-2 and TRBJ2-1; TRBD1 aligns across 9 bases. Trimming removed 1 base from V and 8 bases from J; junction bases left unmatched: 12. CDR1 and CDR2 from the germline V gene are SGHAT and FQNNGV. The CDR3 runs to 17 residues. CDR3 amino acids: CASSLVGTGTLIYEQFF. CDR3 in DNA: TGTGCCAGCAGCTTAGTCGGGACAGGGACTCTTATATATGAGCAGTTCTTC.